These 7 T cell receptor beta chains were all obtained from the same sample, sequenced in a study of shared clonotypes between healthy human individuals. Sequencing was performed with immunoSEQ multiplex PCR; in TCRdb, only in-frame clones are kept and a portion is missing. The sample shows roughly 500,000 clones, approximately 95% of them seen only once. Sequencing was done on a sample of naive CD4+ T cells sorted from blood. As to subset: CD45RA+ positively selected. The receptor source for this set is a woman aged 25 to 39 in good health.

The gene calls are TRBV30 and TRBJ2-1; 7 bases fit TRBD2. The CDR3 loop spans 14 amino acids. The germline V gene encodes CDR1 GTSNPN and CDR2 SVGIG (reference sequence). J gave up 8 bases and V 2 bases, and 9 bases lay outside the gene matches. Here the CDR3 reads CAWSRGTTSDEQFF. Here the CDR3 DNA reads TGTGCCTGGAGTCGGGGGACTACGTCGGATGAGCAGTTCTTC. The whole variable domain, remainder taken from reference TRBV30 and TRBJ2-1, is SQTIHQWPATLVQPVGSPLSLECTVEGTSNPNLYWYRQAAGRGLQLLFYSVGIGQISSEVPQNLSASRPQDRQFILSSKKLLLSDSGFYLCAWSRGTTSDEQFFGPGTRLTVL.

CDR3 amino acids: CASSLGGVGEKLFF. CDR3 sequence (DNA): TGTGCCAGCAGCTTAGGAGGGGTGGGGGAAAAACTGTTTTTT. This sequence joins TRBV7-8 and TRBJ1-4, with D possibly TRBD1 on 5 matching bases. Trimming cost V 1 base and J 8 bases, with 11 bases left between them. The CDR3 has 14 residues. Germline loops: CDR1 SGHVS, CDR2 FQNEAQ.

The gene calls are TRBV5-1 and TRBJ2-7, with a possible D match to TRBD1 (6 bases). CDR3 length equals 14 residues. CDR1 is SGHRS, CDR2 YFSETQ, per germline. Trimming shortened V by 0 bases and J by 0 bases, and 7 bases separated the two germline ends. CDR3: CASSLGTDSYEQYF. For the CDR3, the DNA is TGCGCCAGCAGCTTGGGGACAGACTCCTACGAGCAGTACTTC.

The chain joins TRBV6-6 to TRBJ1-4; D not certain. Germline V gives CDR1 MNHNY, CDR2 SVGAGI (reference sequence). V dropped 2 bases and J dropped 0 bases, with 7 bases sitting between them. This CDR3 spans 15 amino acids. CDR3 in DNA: TGTGCCAGCAGTTACCAGAGTGCAACTAATGAAAAACTGTTTTTT. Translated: CASSYQSATNEKLFF.

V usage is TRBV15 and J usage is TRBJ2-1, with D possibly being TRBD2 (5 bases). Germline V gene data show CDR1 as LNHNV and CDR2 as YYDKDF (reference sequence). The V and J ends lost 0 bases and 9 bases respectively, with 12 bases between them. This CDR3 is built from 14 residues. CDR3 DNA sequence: TGTGCCACCAGCAGAGATTCGGGGTATAGTGAGCAGTTCTTC. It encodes CATSRDSGYSEQFF. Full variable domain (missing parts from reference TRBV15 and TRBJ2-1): DAMVIQNPRYQVTQFGKPVTLSCSQTLNHNVMYWYQQKSSQAPKLLFHYYDKDFNNEADTPDNFQSRRPNTSFCFLDIRSPGLGDTAMYLCATSRDSGYSEQFFGPGTRLTVL.

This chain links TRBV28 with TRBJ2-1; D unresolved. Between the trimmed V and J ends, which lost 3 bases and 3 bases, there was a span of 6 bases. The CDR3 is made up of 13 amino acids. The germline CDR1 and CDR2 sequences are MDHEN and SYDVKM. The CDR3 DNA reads TGTGCCAGCAGTTTTTCTGACTACAATGAGCAGTTCTTC. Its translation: CASSFSDYNEQFF. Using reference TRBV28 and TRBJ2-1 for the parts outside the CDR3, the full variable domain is DVKVTQSSRYLVKRTGEKVFLECVQDMDHENMFWYRQDPGLGLRLIYFSYDVKMKEKGDIPEGYSVSREKKERFSLILESASTNQTSMYLCASSFSDYNEQFFGPGTRLTVL.

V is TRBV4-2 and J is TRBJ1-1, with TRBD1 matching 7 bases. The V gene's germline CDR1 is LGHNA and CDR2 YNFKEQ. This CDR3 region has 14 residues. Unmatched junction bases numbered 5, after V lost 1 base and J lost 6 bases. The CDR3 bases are TGTGCCAGCAGCCAAGGGGACAGTTTCGCTGAAGCTTTCTTT. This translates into CASSQGDSFAEAFF.